This T cell receptor (beta chain) was recorded in a study of Graves' ophthalmopathy and Graves' hyperthyroidism. Across the whole study: The study drew peripheral blood at initial diagnosis, before any treatment.

Study-level results: Among thyroid clonotypes expanded above 0.001 frequency, most also appeared in blood.

The authors amplified TCR beta CDR3 regions from RNA transcripts. Following a first-round RT-PCR that used HTBI primers, a second-round multiplex PCR was carried out. In TCRdb, the multiplex PCR reads were re-called with MiXCR into one record per CDR3 protein. This repertoire shows around 660,000 distinct CDR3 sequences, 35% to 50% found once; its top ten account for more than 2.5%. Orbital computed tomography, together with clinical symptoms, serum thyroxine, TRAb and thyroid ultrasound, was used for diagnosis. From fresh peripheral blood, roughly 9.3 ml in volume, the PBMCs were obtained. The sample holds many counts of this clonotype. Its specificity is unknown. J gave up 3 bases and V 1 base, and 8 bases lay outside the gene matches. Germline-derived CDR1 and CDR2 are MGHDK and SYGVNS. The CDR3 spans 17 residues.

Sequencing was performed on peripheral blood. The rearrangement links TRBV25-1 to TRBJ2-2, with 7 nucleotides matching TRBD1. The origin of this receptor is an adult man with Graves' ophthalmopathy. The CDR3, as DNA: TGTGCCAGCAGTGAATTGGCACAGGGGTTTGACACCGGGGAGCTGTTTTTT. It yields the protein CASSELAQGFDTGELFF.